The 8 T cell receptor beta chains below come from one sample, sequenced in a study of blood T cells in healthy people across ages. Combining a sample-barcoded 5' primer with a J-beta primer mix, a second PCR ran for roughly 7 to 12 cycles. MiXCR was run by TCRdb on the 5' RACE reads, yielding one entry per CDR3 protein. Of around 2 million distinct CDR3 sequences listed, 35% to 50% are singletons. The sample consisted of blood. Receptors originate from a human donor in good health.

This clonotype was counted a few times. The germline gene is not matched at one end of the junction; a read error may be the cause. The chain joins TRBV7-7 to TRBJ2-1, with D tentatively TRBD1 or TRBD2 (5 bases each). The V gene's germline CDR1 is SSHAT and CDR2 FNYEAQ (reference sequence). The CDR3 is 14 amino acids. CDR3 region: CASSRDRGLNEQFF. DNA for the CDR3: TGTGCTAGCAGCCGCGACCGGGGCCTCAATGAGCAGTTCTTC.

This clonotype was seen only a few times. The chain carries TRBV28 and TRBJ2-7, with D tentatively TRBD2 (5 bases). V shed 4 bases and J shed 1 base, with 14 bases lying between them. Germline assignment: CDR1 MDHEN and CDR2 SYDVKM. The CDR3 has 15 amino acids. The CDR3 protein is CASSSFGELSYEQYF. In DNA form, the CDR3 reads TGTGCCAGCAGTTCATTCGGGGAATTATCCTACGAGCAGTACTTC. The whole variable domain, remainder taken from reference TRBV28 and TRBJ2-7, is DVKVTQSSRYLVKRTGEKVFLECVQDMDHENMFWYRQDPGLGLRLIYFSYDVKMKEKGDIPEGYSVSREKKERFSLILESASTNQTSMYLCASSSFGELSYEQYFGPGTRLTVT.

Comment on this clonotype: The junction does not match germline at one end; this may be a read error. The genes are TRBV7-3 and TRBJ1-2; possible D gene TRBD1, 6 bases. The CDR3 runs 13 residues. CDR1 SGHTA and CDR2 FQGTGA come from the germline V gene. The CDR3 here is CTSSSGQNYGYTF. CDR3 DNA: TGTACCAGCAGCTCCGGACAGAACTATGGCTACACCTTC.

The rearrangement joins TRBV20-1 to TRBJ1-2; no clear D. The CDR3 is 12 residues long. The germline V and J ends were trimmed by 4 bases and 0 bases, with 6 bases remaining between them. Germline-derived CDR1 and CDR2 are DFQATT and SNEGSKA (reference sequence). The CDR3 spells CSAMHTNYGYTF. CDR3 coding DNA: TGCAGTGCTATGCATACTAACTATGGCTACACCTTC.

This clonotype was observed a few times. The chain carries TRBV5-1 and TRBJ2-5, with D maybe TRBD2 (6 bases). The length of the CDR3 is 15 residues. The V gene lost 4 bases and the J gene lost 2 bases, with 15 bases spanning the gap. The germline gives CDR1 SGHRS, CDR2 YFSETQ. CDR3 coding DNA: TGCGCCAGCAGCACGGGCCCGACTAGACAAGAGACCCAGTACTTC. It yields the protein CASSTGPTRQETQYF.

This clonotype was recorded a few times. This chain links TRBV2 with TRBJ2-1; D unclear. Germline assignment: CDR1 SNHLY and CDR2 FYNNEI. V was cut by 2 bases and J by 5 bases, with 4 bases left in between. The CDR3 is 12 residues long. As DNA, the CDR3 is TGTGCCAGCAGTGAAATGGACAATGAGCAGTTCTTC. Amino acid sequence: CASSEMDNEQFF.

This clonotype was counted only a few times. Written as DNA, the CDR3 is TGTGCCAGCAGTGAAGCGCTAGGCTCCTACGAGCAGTACTTC. Its protein is CASSEALGSYEQYF. The V call is TRBV2, the J call TRBJ2-7; no firm D call. The V end lost 0 bases, the J end lost 0 bases, and 6 bases lay between the germline ends. The CDR3 has 14 residues. Germline CDR1 is SNHLY and CDR2 is FYNNEI.

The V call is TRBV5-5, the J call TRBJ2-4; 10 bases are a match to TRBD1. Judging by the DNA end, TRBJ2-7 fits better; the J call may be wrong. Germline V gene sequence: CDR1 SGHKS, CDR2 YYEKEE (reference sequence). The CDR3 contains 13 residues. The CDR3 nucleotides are TGTGCCAGCAGCACCGGGACAGGGGTCGAGCAGTACTTC. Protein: CASSTGTGVEQYF.